These 31 T cell receptor beta chains came from one sample sequenced in a study of naive and memory T cell subsets. Four PCR rounds used nested alpha and beta constant region primers plus the SP2 primer. Using its own MiXCR run on the 5' RACE reads, TCRdb lists one record per CDR3 protein. This sample has 48,000 or so distinct CDR3 sequences; 4.7% occur once, and the top ten carry 0.7% to 0.9%. A UMI-containing oligonucleotide was joined by 3' ligation to the TCR cDNA template. Receptors originate from a female donor in good health.

This clonotype was found many times. The chain employs TRBV6-2 or TRBV6-3 and TRBJ1-5; D might be TRBD1 (5 bases). The length of the CDR3 is 13 residues. CDR1 is MNHEY and CDR2 is SVGEGT in the germline V gene. Trimming shortened V by 5 bases and J by 5 bases, and 10 bases separated the two germline ends. This chain's CDR3 is CASSRGGYQPQHF. CDR3 coding DNA: TGTGCCAGCAGTAGGGGTGGATATCAGCCCCAGCATTTT.

The table lists this clonotype with many counts. The chain is built from TRBV6-2 or TRBV6-3 and TRBJ2-5; possibly TRBD2 for D (5 bases). Germline V lookup: CDR1 MNHEY, CDR2 SVGEGT. V dropped 2 bases and J dropped 5 bases, with 21 bases sitting between them. The CDR3 contains 17 residues. The CDR3 region is CASSYGSGPFEAETQYF. The DNA of the CDR3 is TGTGCCAGCAGTTACGGGAGCGGACCTTTTGAGGCGGAGACCCAGTACTTC.

This clonotype has only a few counts. The chain links TRBV11-2 to TRBJ2-3; 7 nucleotides line up with TRBD1. CDR1 is SGHAT, CDR2 FQNNGV, per germline. The CDR3 runs 15 residues. The junction had 7 bases not matched to a gene; V was cut back by 6 bases and J by 1 base. The CDR3 is CASRLPGQGTDTQYF. The CDR3 nucleotides are TGTGCCAGCAGACTGCCCGGACAGGGCACAGATACGCAGTATTTT. Variable domain in full (rest from reference TRBV11-2 and TRBJ2-3): EAGVAQSPRYKIIEKRQSVAFWCNPISGHATLYWYQQILGQGPKLLIQFQNNGVVDDSQLPKDRFSAERLKGVDSTLKIQPAKLEDSAVYLCASRLPGQGTDTQYFGPGTRLTVL.

There are many counts of this clonotype. The chain couples TRBV19 to TRBJ2-5; weak D call: TRBD1 (6 bases). Germline values: CDR1 LNHDA, CDR2 SQIVND (reference sequence). The V end lost 5 bases, the J end lost 2 bases, and 12 bases lay between the germline ends. This CDR3 comprises 14 residues. The CDR3 DNA follows: TGTGCCAGTAGTCCCCGGACAGTTCAAGAGACCCAGTACTTC. This translates into CASSPRTVQETQYF.

V gene TRBV6-4 combines with J gene TRBJ2-1; D tentatively fits TRBD1 or TRBD2 (5 bases each). Germline V CDR1 and CDR2: MRHNA, SNTAGT. The V end was cut by 4 bases, the J end by 6 bases, with 13 bases between. The CDR3 totals 14 residues. The CDR3 is CASSGGDSSNEQFF. For the CDR3, the DNA is TGTGCCAGCAGTGGAGGGGATAGCAGCAATGAGCAGTTCTTC.

This clonotype was counted many times. V gene TRBV28 combines with J gene TRBJ1-5; TRBD1 might be the D (6 bases). Germline loops: CDR1 MDHEN, CDR2 SYDVKM. V dropped 5 bases and J dropped 2 bases, with 13 bases sitting between them. The CDR3 has 15 residues. CDR3: CASSLTRTGNQPQHF. CDR3 coding DNA: TGTGCCAGCAGTCTAACACGGACAGGCAATCAGCCCCAGCATTTT.

The table lists this clonotype with many counts. The rearrangement uses TRBV19 and TRBJ2-1; D may be TRBD2 (6 bases). The CDR3 contains 13 residues. The germline V gene has CDR1 LNHDA and CDR2 SQIVND (reference sequence). V lost 6 bases and J lost 9, with 15 bases in between. The chain's CDR3 is CASSGRSTSEQFF. In DNA, the CDR3 is TGTGCCAGTAGCGGGAGATCCACCAGTGAGCAGTTCTTC.

This clonotype was picked up many times. The chain has TRBV6-5 and TRBJ2-1, with TRBD2 matching over 9 bases. The V gene's germline CDR1 is MNHEY and CDR2 SVGAGI. V shed 5 bases, J shed 0 bases, and the junction held 2 bases outside the gene matches. The CDR3 is made up of 15 amino acids. The CDR3 loop is CASSISGSSYNEQFF. CDR3 coding DNA: TGTGCCAGCAGTATTAGCGGGAGCTCCTACAATGAGCAGTTCTTC.

This clonotype was seen many times. The chain uses TRBV6-6 and TRBJ1-5, with 7 bases fitting TRBD1. This CDR3 is built from 15 residues. Germline V gene lookup returns CDR1 MNHNY and CDR2 SVGAGI (reference sequence). V was pared by 5 bases and J by 7 bases, with 11 bases of the junction left unmatched. The CDR3 sequence is CASSPPQGSSQPQHF. The CDR3, as DNA: TGTGCCAGCAGTCCCCCACAGGGGTCAAGCCAGCCCCAGCATTTT.

This clonotype was seen repeatedly, ten times or more. The chain combines TRBV4-2 with TRBJ2-1, with TRBD2 matching 12 bases. The CDR3 contains 17 residues. CDR1 LGHNA and CDR2 YNFKEQ come from the germline V gene. With 1 base clipped from V and 1 base from J, the junction kept 2 bases outside the gene matches. The CDR3 DNA follows: TGTGCCAGCAGCCAAGTGACTAGCGGGAGTTCCTACAATGAGCAGTTCTTC. Translation: CASSQVTSGSSYNEQFF.

This clonotype was counted many times. The V gene is TRBV20-1, the J gene TRBJ2-1, with 7 bases matching TRBD2. V shed 6 bases and J 1 base; nucleotides not matched to a gene: 9. The CDR3 contains 15 residues. Germline assignment: CDR1 DFQATT and CDR2 SNEGSKA (reference sequence). The CDR3 coding sequence is TGCAGTGCCACTCGGGACTATGGGTCCTACAATGAGCAGTTCTTC. This translates into CSATRDYGSYNEQFF.

This clonotype has ten or more counts. The rearrangement links TRBV7-2 to TRBJ1-6; 7 bases map to TRBD1. The germline V gene encodes CDR1 SGHTA and CDR2 FQGNSA. This CDR3 is 15 amino acids long. Germline trimming cut 3 bases from V and 10 bases from J; bases unmatched to any gene: 9. The DNA of the CDR3 is TGTGCCAGCAGCTTGGACAGGCTTTGGGGGTCACCCCTCCACTTT. It is translated as CASSLDRLWGSPLHF.

This clonotype was observed many times. The chain is built from TRBV12-3 or TRBV12-4 and TRBJ2-4; 7 positions agree with TRBD1. The CDR3 extends over 14 amino acids. With 5 bases clipped from V and 5 bases from J, the junction kept 6 bases outside the gene matches. The CDR3 spells CASSPRTGENIQYF. CDR3 sequence (DNA): TGTGCCAGCAGTCCCCGGACAGGAGAAAACATTCAGTACTTC.

This clonotype was recorded at least ten times. V gene TRBV6-2 or TRBV6-3 combines with J gene TRBJ2-5; D is uncertain. V was pared by 5 bases and J by 0 bases, with 16 bases between. CDR1 and CDR2 from the germline V gene are MNHEY and SVGEGT. CDR3 length equals 16 residues. The CDR3 bases are TGTGCCAGCAGTCGGGCACGACTTCAGTACCAAGAGACCCAGTACTTC. Its protein product is CASSRARLQYQETQYF.

This clonotype was counted a few times. The chain joins TRBV28 to TRBJ2-2; perhaps TRBD2 as D (6 bases). Germline lookup yields CDR1 MDHEN and CDR2 SYDVKM. Trimming stripped 2 bases from V and 0 bases from J, with 7 bases between. CDR3 length: 15 amino acids. CDR3: CASSLGGANTGELFF. CDR3 nucleotide sequence: TGTGCCAGCAGTTTAGGAGGGGCGAACACCGGGGAGCTGTTTTTT.

The chain has TRBV7-6 and TRBJ2-2, with TRBD1 matching 7 bases. J was trimmed by 5 bases and V by 5 bases; bases with no gene match: 5. Germline V CDR1 and CDR2: SGHVS, FNYEAQ. The length of the CDR3 is 14 residues. CDR3 region: CASSGTTGTGELFF. CDR3 nucleotides: TGTGCCAGCAGCGGCACGACAGGGACCGGGGAGCTGTTTTTT.

There are many counts of this clonotype. This chain uses TRBV10-2 with TRBJ1-2; no firm D call. V dropped 8 bases and J dropped 0 bases, with 19 bases sitting between them. Germline assignment: CDR1 WSHSY and CDR2 SAAADI. This CDR3 comprises 16 residues. CDR3: CASLRTRHTANYGYTF. CDR3 DNA: TGCGCCAGCCTTAGGACCCGACATACCGCTAACTATGGCTACACCTTC.

This clonotype was seen more than once but under ten times. The J gene is TRBJ1-6, the V gene TRBV18, with D perhaps TRBD1 (5 bases). The V gene lost 4 bases and the J gene lost 9 bases, with 16 bases spanning the gap. The CDR3 loop spans 15 amino acids. Germline-derived CDR1 and CDR2 are KGHSH and LQKENI. CDR3 bases: TGTGCCAGCTCACTCTCCCGGGACGGGATTTCACCCCTCCACTTT. This sequence encodes CASSLSRDGISPLHF.

This clonotype was counted ten times or more. This chain links TRBV29-1 with TRBJ2-1; D not resolved. Germline CDR1 is SQVTM and CDR2 is ANQGSEA. CDR3 length: 14 amino acids. V lost 2 bases to trimming and J lost 0 bases, with 8 bases between them. The CDR3 region is CSVERALSYNEQFF. CDR3 sequence (DNA): TGCAGCGTTGAAAGGGCCCTCTCCTACAATGAGCAGTTCTTC.

This clonotype was counted many times. This chain connects TRBV29-1 to TRBJ2-1; 8 nucleotides line up with TRBD2. The trim removed 5 bases at V and 4 bases at J, leaving 16 bases unmatched. Germline V gene lookup returns CDR1 SQVTM and CDR2 ANQGSEA. This CDR3 contains 17 residues. The CDR3 DNA follows: TGCAGCGTTCTAACTAGCGGAGCTTCGAAATCTTACAATGAGCAGTTCTTC. This sequence encodes CSVLTSGASKSYNEQFF.

The sample holds many counts of this clonotype. The genes are TRBV29-1 and TRBJ2-7; 11 nucleotides match TRBD2. The germline gives CDR1 SQVTM, CDR2 ANQGSEA. The CDR3 length is 14 residues. V gave up 6 bases and J gave up 1 base; unmatched junction bases: 5. The CDR3 DNA reads as TGCAGCGTGGGGGGACTAGCGGAATCCTACGAGCAGTACTTC. This translates into CSVGGLAESYEQYF.

This clonotype was recorded many times. The V gene is TRBV7-2, the J gene TRBJ1-5; tentatively, D is TRBD1 (6 bases). Germline V gene lookup returns CDR1 SGHTA and CDR2 FQGNSA. Trimming removed 2 bases from V and 2 bases from J, with 13 bases in between. The CDR3 totals 16 residues. CDR3 protein: CASSLYGGAGNQPQHF. The CDR3 DNA reads TGTGCCAGCAGCTTATACGGGGGCGCCGGCAATCAGCCCCAGCATTTT. Full variable domain (missing parts from reference TRBV7-2 and TRBJ1-5): GAGVSQSPSNKVTEKGKDVELRCDPISGHTALYWYRQSLGQGLEFLIYFQGNSAPDKSGLPSDRFSAERTGGSVSTLTIQRTQQEDSAVYLCASSLYGGAGNQPQHFGDGTRLSIL.

This clonotype was observed at least ten times. The chain couples TRBV29-1 to TRBJ2-1, with D tentatively TRBD2 (5 bases). The CDR3 has 13 amino acids. CDR1 is SQVTM, CDR2 ANQGSEA, per germline. V was pared by 4 bases and J by 3 bases, with 10 bases between. The CDR3 DNA reads as TGCAGCGTTGGGTTGGGGAGCTACAATGAGCAGTTCTTC. This codes for CSVGLGSYNEQFF.

This clonotype was picked up many times. The chain joins TRBV7-2 to TRBJ2-1, with 9 bases aligning to TRBD2. Losses at the gene ends were 3 bases for V and 3 bases for J; bases not matched to a gene: 6. The CDR3 is made up of 16 amino acids. Germline V gene sequence: CDR1 SGHTA, CDR2 FQGNSA. The CDR3 loop is CASSFYGGRVYNEQFF. For the CDR3, the DNA is TGTGCCAGCAGCTTTTACGGCGGGAGGGTCTACAATGAGCAGTTCTTC.

This clonotype appeared many times. The J gene is TRBJ2-7, the V gene TRBV28; no reliable D call. CDR1 is MDHEN, CDR2 SYDVKM, per germline. Trimming pared 3 bases from V and 3 bases from J, leaving 6 bases between. CDR3 size: 12 residues. Here the CDR3 DNA reads TGTGCCAGCAGTTTCCACTTCTACGAGCAGTACTTC. It encodes CASSFHFYEQYF.

The table lists this clonotype with many counts. V gene TRBV28 combines with J gene TRBJ2-2; no clear D gene. From germline, CDR1 is MDHEN and CDR2 SYDVKM. V lost 7 bases and J lost 7, with 4 bases in between. The CDR3 is made up of 10 amino acids. CDR3 sequence (DNA): TGTGCCAGCAAGGACGGGGAGCTGTTTTTT. Translated: CASKDGELFF.

The chain recombines TRBV7-2 with TRBJ2-3; D is unresolved. CDR1 and CDR2 from the germline V gene are SGHTA and FQGNSA. This CDR3 contains 13 residues. Trimming took 4 bases from V and 4 from J, leaving 9 bases between them. CDR3 region: CASSSYPADTQYF. CDR3 sequence (DNA): TGTGCCAGCAGCTCCTACCCGGCAGATACGCAGTATTTT.

By its share, this clonotype is medium-sized. V usage is TRBV29-1 and J usage is TRBJ2-5; maybe TRBD1 (6 bases). The germline gives CDR1 SQVTM, CDR2 ANQGSEA. CDR3 length: 15 amino acids. Trimming cost V 3 bases and J 0 bases, with 14 bases left between them. In DNA form, the CDR3 reads TGCAGCGTTGAGGTGCATGGACAGAACCAAGAGACCCAGTACTTC. It codes for CSVEVHGQNQETQYF.

This clonotype came up many times. In nucleotides, the CDR3 is TGTGCCAGCAAAGATAGCGGGAGGGCTTCCTACAATGAGCAGTTCTTC. This gives the protein CASKDSGRASYNEQFF. V usage is TRBV28 and J usage is TRBJ2-1; 11 nucleotides align to TRBD2. The CDR3 has 16 residues. Per the germline V gene, CDR1 is MDHEN and CDR2 is SYDVKM. V shed 7 bases and J 1 base; nucleotides not matched to a gene: 6.

This clonotype was recorded at least ten times. This rearrangement joins TRBV5-6 to TRBJ2-1, with TRBD2 matching over 7 bases. The trim removed 3 bases at V and 4 bases at J, leaving 4 bases unmatched. The germline V gene encodes CDR1 SGHDT and CDR2 YYEEEE. The CDR3 loop spans 14 amino acids. The CDR3 region is CASSWGRVYNEQFF. The CDR3 nucleotides read TGTGCCAGCAGCTGGGGGAGGGTTTACAATGAGCAGTTCTTC.

This clonotype was observed at least ten times. The chain has TRBV15 and TRBJ2-1; D ambiguous. CDR1 and CDR2 from the germline V gene are LNHNV and YYDKDF (reference sequence). The CDR3 runs to 13 residues. Trimming removed 0 bases at V and 9 bases at J, with 9 bases between. The CDR3: CATSRDMKAEQFF. CDR3 DNA: TGTGCCACCAGCAGAGATATGAAAGCTGAGCAGTTCTTC.